What follows are 14 T cell receptor beta chains derived from one specimen sequenced in a study of T-cell reconstitution after alpha-beta-depleted transplantation in children. Library preparation (for TCRbeta) was performed with unique molecular identifiers. TCRdb analysed the PCR reads with MiXCR anew, one entry per CDR3 protein. Of hundreds of thousands of distinct CDR3 sequences listed, approximately 24% are singletons. The source material was PBMCs, mostly from graft donor cells, sampled 360 days after TCRalphabeta/CD19-depleted stem cell transplant. The receptor source for this set is a female patient aged 2 to 10 who had a stem cell transplant for congenital amegakaryocytic thrombocytopenia, so the T cells may come from the graft donor.

The rearrangement links TRBV5-1 to TRBJ2-2, with 10 bases aligning to TRBD2. Germline V gene sequence: CDR1 SGHRS, CDR2 YFSETQ. V dropped 4 bases and J dropped 7; count of bases not matched to a gene: 7. This CDR3 contains 15 residues. CDR3 protein: CASSLLRLAGGELFF. The CDR3 nucleotides are TGCGCCAGCAGCCTATTAAGACTAGCGGGCGGGGAGCTGTTTTTT.

The table lists this clonotype with many counts. V is TRBV6-5 and J is TRBJ2-2; no reliable D call. The germline CDR1 and CDR2 sequences are MNHEY and SVGAGI. V shed 2 bases and J shed 5 bases, with 3 bases lying between them. The CDR3 extends over 12 amino acids. This chain's CDR3 is CASSYNTGELFF. In DNA form, the CDR3 reads TGTGCCAGCAGTTACAATACCGGGGAGCTGTTTTTT.

The V call is TRBV11-2, the J call TRBJ1-6; D gene unclear. The CDR3 covers 16 residues. V lost 7 bases, J lost 0 bases, and 13 bases lay in between. Germline assignment: CDR1 SGHAT and CDR2 FQNNGV. The CDR3 DNA follows: TGTGCCAGCACTGACCCGGCGAGCTCCTATAATTCACCCCTCCACTTT. Translation: CASTDPASSYNSPLHF.

This clonotype was seen more than once but under ten times. The V call is TRBV11-2, the J call TRBJ2-3; D is possibly TRBD2 (5 bases). This CDR3 contains 15 residues. Germline V gene data show CDR1 as SGHAT and CDR2 as FQNNGV. Trimming stripped 1 base from V and 2 bases from J, with 10 bases between. The CDR3 DNA reads as TGTGCCAGCAGCTTAGGTGGGAGCGTCACAGATACGCAGTATTTT. It specifies CASSLGGSVTDTQYF.

This clonotype was detected many times. The V call is TRBV10-3, the J call TRBJ2-3; D ambiguous. V was pared by 8 bases and J by 3 bases, with 15 bases between. Germline-derived CDR1 and CDR2 are ENHRY and SYGVKD. The CDR3 has 14 residues. Here the CDR3 DNA reads TGTGCCATCGCCTCATCTCGACCGACAGATACGCAGTATTTT. It translates to CAIASSRPTDTQYF.

J is TRBJ2-7 and V is TRBV30; no clear D. CDR1 and CDR2 (germline): GTSNPN, SVGIG (reference sequence). Trimming left V 1 base short and J 0 bases short, with 4 bases between. There are 12 residues in the CDR3. The CDR3 loop is CAWSAVSYEQYF. CDR3 coding DNA: TGTGCCTGGAGTGCAGTCTCCTACGAGCAGTACTTC.

The chain employs TRBV12-3 or TRBV12-4 and TRBJ2-5; 8 bases are shared with TRBD2. The CDR3 extends over 14 amino acids. Losses at the gene ends were 5 bases for V and 5 bases for J; bases not matched to a gene: 7. The DNA for the CDR3 is TGTGCCAGCAGTCTCGGGGGGGGTTTGGAGACCCAGTACTTC. It is translated as CASSLGGGLETQYF.

This clonotype has only a few counts. V and J are TRBV4-3 and TRBJ2-1; a possible D gene is TRBD1 (5 bases). Germline-derived CDR1 and CDR2 are LGHNA and YSLEER. The CDR3 spans 15 residues. V was pared by 6 bases and J by 2 bases, with 14 bases between. CDR3 in DNA: TGCGCCAGCAGTCCAGTCAGGGTCCCCTACAATGAGCAGTTCTTC. Its protein is CASSPVRVPYNEQFF.

This chain links TRBV5-5 with TRBJ2-3; 10 nucleotides align to TRBD1. Germline CDR1 reads SGHKS; CDR2 reads YYEKEE (reference sequence). The trim removed 1 base at V and 6 bases at J, leaving 5 bases unmatched. The CDR3 has 15 residues. CDR3 sequence (DNA): TGTGCCAGCAGCTTGTCGGGGGACAGGGGCGATACGCAGTATTTT. Protein: CASSLSGDRGDTQYF.

The rearrangement uses TRBV10-3 and TRBJ1-6, with TRBD1 identical over 10 bases. Germline CDR1 reads ENHRY; CDR2 reads SYGVKD. There are 19 residues in the CDR3. Trimming removed 5 bases from V and 0 bases from J; junction bases left unmatched: 10. CDR3 in DNA: TGTGCCATCAGTCGGGACAGGGGTGATTTAAGCTCCTATAATTCACCCCTCCACTTT. This codes for CAISRDRGDLSSYNSPLHF.

This clonotype has more than one count but fewer than ten. The J gene is TRBJ2-5, the V gene TRBV20-1, with D unresolved. Trimming took 5 bases from V and 0 from J, leaving 13 bases between them. CDR3 length: 14 amino acids. The germline V gene encodes CDR1 DFQATT and CDR2 SNEGSKA (reference sequence). This CDR3 is CSADWRGYQETQYF. CDR3 DNA: TGCAGTGCTGACTGGCGCGGTTACCAAGAGACCCAGTACTTC.

This CDR3 is CSARDSYSDTQYF. In nucleotides, the CDR3 is TGCAGTGCTAGAGATTCATATTCCGATACGCAGTATTTT. The chain has TRBV20-1 and TRBJ2-3, with unresolved D. Trimming cost V 0 bases and J 6 bases, with 10 bases left between them. The germline V gene has CDR1 DFQATT and CDR2 SNEGSKA (reference sequence). CDR3 length: 13 residues.

The rearrangement joins TRBV12-3 or TRBV12-4 to TRBJ2-5, with 10 bases identical to TRBD2. The CDR3 has 15 amino acids. The V segment lost 5 bases and the J segment 1 base; nucleotides outside the gene matches: 4. Written as DNA, the CDR3 is TGTGCCAGCAGTGCTAGCGGGGGATTCCAAGAGACCCAGTACTTC. This gives the protein CASSASGGFQETQYF.

The rearrangement joins TRBV7-7 to TRBJ2-2; TRBD2 aligns across 8 bases. CDR3 length equals 15 residues. Germline loops: CDR1 SSHAT, CDR2 FNYEAQ (reference sequence). Losses at the gene ends were 5 bases for V and 4 bases for J; bases not matched to a gene: 6. CDR3 coding DNA: TGTGCCAGCAGCCCCACTAGCGGCGTCACCGGGGAGCTGTTTTTT. Amino acids: CASSPTSGVTGELFF. Using reference TRBV7-7 and TRBJ2-2 for the parts outside the CDR3, the full variable domain is GAGVSQSPRYKVTKRGQDVTLRCDPISSHATLYWYQQALGQGPEFLTYFNYEAQPDKSGLPSDRFSAERPEGSISTLTIQRTEQRDSAMYRCASSPTSGVTGELFFGEGSRLTVL.